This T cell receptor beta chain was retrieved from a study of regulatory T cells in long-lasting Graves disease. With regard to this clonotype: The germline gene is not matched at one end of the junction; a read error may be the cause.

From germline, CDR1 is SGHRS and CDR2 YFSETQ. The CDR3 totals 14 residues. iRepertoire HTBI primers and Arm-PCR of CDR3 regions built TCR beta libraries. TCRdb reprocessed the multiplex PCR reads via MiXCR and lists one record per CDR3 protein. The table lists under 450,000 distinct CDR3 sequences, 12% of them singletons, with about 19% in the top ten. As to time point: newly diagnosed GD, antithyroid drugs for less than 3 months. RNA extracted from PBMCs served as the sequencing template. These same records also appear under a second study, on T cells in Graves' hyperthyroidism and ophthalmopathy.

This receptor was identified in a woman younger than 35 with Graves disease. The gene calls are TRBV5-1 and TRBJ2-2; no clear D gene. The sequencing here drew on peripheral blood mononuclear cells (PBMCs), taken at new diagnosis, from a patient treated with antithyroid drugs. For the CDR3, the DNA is TGCGCCACCAGCTCCCAGCCTGAGACCGGGGAGCTGTTTTTT. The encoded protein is CATSSQPETGELFF.